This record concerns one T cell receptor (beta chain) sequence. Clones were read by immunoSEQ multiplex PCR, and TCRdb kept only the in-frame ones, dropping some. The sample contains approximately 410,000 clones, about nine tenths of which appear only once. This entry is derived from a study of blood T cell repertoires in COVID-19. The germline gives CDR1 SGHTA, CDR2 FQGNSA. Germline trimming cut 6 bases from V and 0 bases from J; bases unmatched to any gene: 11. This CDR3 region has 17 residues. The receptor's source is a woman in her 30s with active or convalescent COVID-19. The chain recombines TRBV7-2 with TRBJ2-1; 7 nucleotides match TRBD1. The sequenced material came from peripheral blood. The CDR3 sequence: CASRSDRGQGSYNEQFF. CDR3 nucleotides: TGTGCCAGCAGGTCAGATAGGGGGCAGGGCTCCTACAATGAGCAGTTCTTC.